These 8 T cell receptor beta chains were all obtained from the same sample, sequenced in a study of blood T cells in healthy people across ages. PCR was performed a second time for about 7 to 12 cycles using a sample-barcoded 5' primer and a J-beta primer mix. TCRdb re-analysed the 5' RACE reads in MiXCR, keeping a single row per CDR3 protein. The sample includes 850,000 to 950,000 distinct CDR3 sequences, around 30% of them seen just once. Source material: blood. All receptors come from a woman aged 80 or over in good health.

This clonotype appeared a few times. This chain uses TRBV13 with TRBJ1-1, with 8 bases fitting TRBD1. This CDR3 has 14 residues. Trimming cost V 3 bases and J 8 bases; bases outside gene matches: 8. Germline V gene sequence: CDR1 PRHDT, CDR2 FYEKMQ (reference sequence). The CDR3 DNA reads as TGTGCCAGCAGCTTCCGGACAGGGAGAGGGGAAGCTTTCTTT. As protein: CASSFRTGRGEAFF.

This clonotype has ten or more counts. The V and J genes are TRBV6-5 and TRBJ2-3; TRBD2 matches at 8 bases. The CDR3 has 14 amino acids. Germline CDR1 is MNHEY and CDR2 is SVGAGI. The V segment lost 4 bases and the J segment 5 bases; nucleotides outside the gene matches: 5. The CDR3 is CASSSGGAGDTQYF. The CDR3 DNA sequence: TGTGCCAGCAGTTCCGGGGGGGCGGGAGATACGCAGTATTTT.

This clonotype was picked up a small number of times. J is TRBJ2-3 and V is TRBV10-3; 7 bases are a match to TRBD2. J lost 3 bases, V lost 10 bases, and 10 bases had no gene match. Looked up from germline, CDR1 is ENHRY and CDR2 is SYGVKD. The CDR3 has 14 amino acids. As DNA, the CDR3 is TGTGCCACTTTACCTCCGGGGGGAACAGATACGCAGTATTTT. It yields the protein CATLPPGGTDTQYF.

This clonotype was counted between two and nine times. V usage is TRBV6-1 and J usage is TRBJ2-5; 8 bases fit TRBD2. Germline CDR1 reads MNHNS; CDR2 reads SASEGT. The CDR3 totals 15 residues. V gave up 4 bases and J gave up 1 base; unmatched junction bases: 5. The DNA for the CDR3 is TGTGCCAGCAGTGCAGCTAGCGGGTTCCAAGAGACCCAGTACTTC. Protein sequence: CASSAASGFQETQYF.

This clonotype appeared a few times. The chain links TRBV5-1 to TRBJ1-4, with 7 bases that match TRBD1. The V segment lost 4 bases and the J segment 3 bases; nucleotides outside the gene matches: 15. Germline V gene lookup returns CDR1 SGHRS and CDR2 YFSETQ. The CDR3 covers 18 residues. CDR3 residues: CASSPFIRRQGSNEKLFF. CDR3 nucleotide sequence: TGCGCCAGCAGCCCCTTCATACGACGACAGGGCTCTAATGAAAAACTGTTTTTT.

In its sample, this clonotype was seen once. An end of the junction differs from the germline gene, which may be a read error. The chain recombines TRBV9 with TRBJ2-2; a weak D match, TRBD2 (6 bases). Germline V gives CDR1 SGDLS, CDR2 YYNGEE. CDR3 length: 13 amino acids. DNA for the CDR3: TGTGCCAGCAGCGTCCAGAACACCGGGGGGCTGTTTTTT. Protein: CASSVQNTGGLFF.

The V call is TRBV7-2, the J call TRBJ1-6, with D tentatively TRBD1 (6 bases). Germline V gene lookup returns CDR1 SGHTA and CDR2 FQGNSA. The CDR3 loop spans 15 amino acids. Trimming took off 5 bases at V and 11 bases at J, with 19 bases between the two ends. This CDR3 is CASSIGTGTYPPLHF. As DNA, the CDR3 is TGTGCCAGCAGCATCGGTACAGGGACTTATCCACCCCTCCACTTT.

This clonotype was seen at least ten times. The rearrangement joins TRBV12-3 or TRBV12-4 to TRBJ2-5; 9 bases are a match to TRBD2. Trimming cost V 7 bases and J 6 bases; bases outside gene matches: 9. The CDR3 is 14 amino acids. CDR3 loop: CASNRRGGPKTQYF. Written as DNA, the CDR3 is TGTGCCAGCAATCGGCGGGGGGGGCCGAAGACCCAGTACTTC.